This T cell receptor beta chain was identified during a study of early T cells in non-severe SARS-CoV-2 infection (dated by TCRdb to the early 2020s). Concerning the study at large: TCR sequencing used bulk RNA from unsorted whole blood, so alpha and beta chains could not be paired.

From the cysteine through the phenylalanine, the CDR3 covers 14 amino acids. The kept DNA is CDR3 alone, 42 bases in frame from the first base. The germline V and J ends show losses of 4 bases and 8 bases respectively, and no gene match explains 6 bases of the junction. Looking up the germline V gene yields CDR1 MGHRA and CDR2 YSYEKL. The study was a case-control design nested within a healthcare worker cohort in London, UK, with weekly nasopharyngeal swab PCR tests and blood sampling. Between 23 and 31 March 2020, the week of the UK lockdown, healthcare workers were enrolled and then followed up weekly for as long as 16 weeks. Library construction relied on 5' RACE. Sequencing relied on a NextSeq 500. In the TCR library protocol, unique molecular identifiers were attached to individual cDNA molecules to correct for PCR bias and sequencing error. TCR alpha and beta chains were both sequenced, and the abundances of alpha and beta sequences in each sample were closely correlated with each other. As for the authors' bioinformatics: V gene, J gene and CDR3 annotation of TCR sequences was performed with Decombinator V4. Expanded TCRs were defined as changing significantly between any two time points under a Poisson model with p below 0.0001. TCR abundances were normalised to the total number of TCRs sequenced in each sample and reported as counts per million. TRAV1-2 paired with TRAJ12, TRAJ20 or TRAJ33 defined MAIT TCRs, while TRAV10 paired with TRAJ18 defined iNKT TCRs. VDJdb, accessed 1 November 2021, was searched for CMV, EBV and SARS-CoV-2 annotated TCRs, with TCRs annotated for multiple antigens excluded. The public reads were quality trimmed at Q25 with fastp and then assembled into clones with MiXCR by TCRdb, keeping productive beta chains. One record per CDR3 amino acid sequence lists the most common genes and DNA. Clone size and V and J calls follow TCRdb, not the original study. The sample data list about 97,000 distinct CDR3 sequences, and roughly 9.6% of these were observed just once. The ten largest clones take up just over 4.5% of the sample.

The table lists this clonotype with many counts. The antigen it recognizes is unknown. Base qualities were left out, and no much larger clone turns up one base away. Study-level results and caveats: VDJdb matching was skewed toward anti-spike CD8 responses, so virus-specific expansions were likely underestimated and private and CD4 specificities were missed.

The sequence was collected from an adult who was a healthcare worker with PCR-confirmed SARS-CoV-2 infection or an uninfected control (not recorded which). The chain is encoded by TRBV4-1 joined to TRBJ1-4; 8 junctional bases match TRBD1. Sequences were derived from whole blood, sampled at baseline. This receptor has the CDR3 CASSRGRQGEKLFF. The base sequence is TGCGCCAGCAGCCGCGGGAGACAGGGGGAAAAACTGTTTTTT.